This TCR beta chain emerged from a study of CD8 T cells in Susac syndrome. Points from the study as a whole: The authors acknowledged that their TCR sequencing and HLA analysis involved a relatively small number of individuals.

V trimming: 4 bases; J trimming: 2 bases; junction bases outside the gene matches: 4. The CDR3 is 15 residues long. The V gene's germline CDR1 is SNHLY and CDR2 FYNNEI. Notes on this clonotype: Its specificity is not known.

TCR beta sequencing was performed on blood CD8+ and CD4+ T cells. RNA totalling roughly 0.45 to 1 ug underwent reverse transcription with random hexamers. Amplification of TCR beta CDR3 used immunoSEQ multiplex PCR across 54 Vbeta and 13 Jbeta. TCRdb used MiXCR to reprocess the immunoSEQ multiplex PCR reads, holding one entry per CDR3 protein. The data hold 150,000 to 200,000 distinct CDR3 sequences, with 90% to 95% observed a single time. The sequenced material came from CD8+ T cells from PBMCs. The sequence derives from a human donor with multiple sclerosis. This chain joins TRBV2 and TRBJ1-1, with 10 bases matching TRBD1. Here the CDR3 reads CASSVWDRGNTEAFF. The CDR3 DNA follows: TGTGCCAGCAGTGTCTGGGACAGGGGTAACACTGAAGCTTTCTTT.